The sequence of this T cell receptor beta chain was determined in a study of blood T cell repertoires in COVID-19. Across the study: Acute-phase and convalescent COVID-19 samples originated in the United States, Italy and Spain. The analysed material was cDNA or gDNA that came from T cells, B-cell-depleted T cells, or PBMCs.

This table comes from immunoSEQ multiplex PCR, and its TCRdb copy is limited to in-frame clones, with some not included. The sample holds 200,000 to 250,000 clones, under 90% seen once. Input material: peripheral blood. The receptor was isolated from an elderly woman with active or convalescent COVID-19.

CDR3 amino acids: CASSFLAGGAGSHYGYTF. For the CDR3, the DNA is TGTGCCAGCAGCTTTTTGGCGGGGGGGGCGGGCAGCCACTATGGCTACACCTTC. The V call is TRBV7-2, the J call TRBJ1-2; possible D gene TRBD1, 6 bases. V was shortened by 3 bases and J by 3 bases, with 23 bases between the two germline ends. The germline V gene encodes CDR1 SGHTA and CDR2 FQGNSA. The CDR3 sequence is 18 residues long.